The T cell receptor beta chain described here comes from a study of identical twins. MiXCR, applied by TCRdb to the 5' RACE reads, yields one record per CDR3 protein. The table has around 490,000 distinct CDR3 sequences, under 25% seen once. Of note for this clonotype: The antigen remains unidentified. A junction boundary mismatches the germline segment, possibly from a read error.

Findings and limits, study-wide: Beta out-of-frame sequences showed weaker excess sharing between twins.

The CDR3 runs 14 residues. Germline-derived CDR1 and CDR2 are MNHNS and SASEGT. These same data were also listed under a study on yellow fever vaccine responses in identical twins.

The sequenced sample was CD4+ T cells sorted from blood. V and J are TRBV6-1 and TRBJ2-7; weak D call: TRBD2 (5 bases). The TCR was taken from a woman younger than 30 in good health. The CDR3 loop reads CASSRGPSSSEQYF. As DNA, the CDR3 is TGTGCCAGCAGCCGGGGTCCAAGCTCCTCCGAGCAGTACTTC.